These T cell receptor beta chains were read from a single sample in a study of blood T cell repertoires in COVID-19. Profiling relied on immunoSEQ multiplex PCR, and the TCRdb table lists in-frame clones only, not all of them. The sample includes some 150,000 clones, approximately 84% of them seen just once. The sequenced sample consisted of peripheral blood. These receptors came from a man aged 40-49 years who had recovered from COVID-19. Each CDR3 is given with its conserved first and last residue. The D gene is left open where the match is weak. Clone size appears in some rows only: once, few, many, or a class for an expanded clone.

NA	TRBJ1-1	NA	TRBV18	CASSPGRTEAFF	TGTGCCAGCTCACCAGGGAGGACTGAAGCTTTCTTT
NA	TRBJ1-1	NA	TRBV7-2	CASRPGGKGTEAFF	TGTGCCAGCCGGCCCGGGGGTAAAGGCACTGAAGCTTTCTTT
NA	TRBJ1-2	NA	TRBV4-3	CASSPSSGLLYGYTF	TGCGCCAGCAGCCCCTCCTCAGGGTTGCTCTATGGCTACACCTTC
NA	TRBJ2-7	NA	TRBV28	CASSFSSRLNTYEQYF	TGTGCCAGCAGCTTCTCTTCCCGACTGAACACCTACGAGCAGTACTTC
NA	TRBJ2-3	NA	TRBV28	CASSAPLATDTQYF	TGTGCCAGCAGTGCCCCCTTGGCAACAGATACGCAGTATTTT
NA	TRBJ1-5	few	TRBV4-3	CASSQSARGAGNQPQHF	TGCGCCAGCAGCCAATCCGCGCGGGGGGCCGGCAATCAGCCCCAGCATTTT
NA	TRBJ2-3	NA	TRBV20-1	CSASGDISTDTQYF	TGCAGTGCTAGTGGGGACATCAGCACAGATACGCAGTATTTT
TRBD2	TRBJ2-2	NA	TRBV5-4	CASSPTLAGGSGELFF	TGTGCCAGCAGCCCAACGCTAGCGGGAGGTTCCGGGGAGCTGTTTTTT
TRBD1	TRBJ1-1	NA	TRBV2	CASRGDSGNTEAFF	TGTGCCAGCAGGGGGGACAGCGGGAACACTGAAGCTTTCTTT
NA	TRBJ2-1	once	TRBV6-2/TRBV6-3	CASSRYNEQFF	TGTGCCAGCAGTCGGTACAATGAGCAGTTCTTC